This is a list of T cell receptor beta chains from one sample in a study of shared clonotypes between healthy human individuals. Some clones are missing from TCRdb's copy, which holds only in-frame ones; the method was immunoSEQ multiplex PCR. The sample lists roughly 700,000 clones; approximately 74% were seen once. Source material: memory CD4+ T cells sorted from blood. The source is a woman aged 25 to 39 in good health. Each CDR3 is given with its conserved first and last residue. A D gene is named only where the DNA matches it firmly. The listing skips clone size in some rows; elsewhere it reads once, few, many or a size class.

NA	TRBV6-5	15	TRBD1	TRBJ1-2	TGTGCCAGCAGCGCCTTGACAGGGGCGTTCTATGGCTACACCTTC	CASSALTGAFYGYTF
NA	TRBV5-1	17	TRBD2	TRBJ2-5	TGCGCCAGCAGCTTGGCGGGGACTAGCGGGAGTCAGGAGACCCAGTACTTC	CASSLAGTSGSQETQYF
once	TRBV19	21	NA	TRBJ2-5	TGTGCCAGTACCGTGGACTCTGACAGGGTATTAGGGGGGGTAATCCAAGAGACCCAGTACTTC	CASTVDSDRVLGGVIQETQYF
NA	TRBV11-2	13	NA	TRBJ2-1	TGTGCCAGCAGCTCCTCCGGGAGCCGCGAGCAGTTCTTC	CASSSSGSREQFF
NA	TRBV18	15	TRBD1	TRBJ2-3	TGTGCCAGCTCGCTGAACAGGGGTAGGACAGATACGCAGTATTTT	CASSLNRGRTDTQYF
once	TRBV5-1	13	NA	TRBJ2-2	TGCGCCAGCAGCCCCGGGCCCACCGGGGAGCTGTTTTTT	CASSPGPTGELFF
NA	TRBV7-2	14	NA	TRBJ2-3	TGTGCCAGCAGCTCTGGCAGAATCACAGATACGCAGTATTTT	CASSSGRITDTQYF
NA	TRBV7-2	15	NA	TRBJ2-7	TGTGCCAGCAGCTTAGCGGACGGGCCGCAATACGAGCAGTACTTC	CASSLADGPQYEQYF
NA	TRBV29-1	12	NA	TRBJ1-1	TGCAGCGTTGAAAGGTTGAACACTGAAGCTTTCTTT	CSVERLNTEAFF
NA	TRBV28	15	NA	TRBJ1-5	TGTGCCAGCAGTTATCTCCCGGGAGTCGGCCAGCCCCAGCATTTT	CASSYLPGVGQPQHF
few	TRBV28	12	NA	TRBJ1-2	TGTGCCAGCAGTTTATCGGGGGATGGCTACACCTTC	CASSLSGDGYTF
NA	TRBV7-2	14	NA	TRBJ2-2	TGTGCCAGCGGTCTCACACCTAATCCCGGGGAGCTGTTTTTT	CASGLTPNPGELFF
few	TRBV10-1	16	NA	TRBJ2-7	TGCGCCAGCTCTGACTCGACGGGTTTTCCGGGCCAAGAGCAGTACTTC	CASSDSTGFPGQEQYF
NA	TRBV5-1	15	TRBD2	TRBJ2-1	TGCGCCAGCAGCTTGGGCACTAGCGGGTACAGTGAGCAGTTCTTC	CASSLGTSGYSEQFF
NA	TRBV7-2	15	NA	TRBJ2-1	TGTGCCAGCAGCCAGACAGCGGTCTCCTACAATGAGCAGTTCTTC	CASSQTAVSYNEQFF
NA	TRBV30	14	NA	TRBJ2-1	TGTGCCTGGTCTCCCGGAAGCTCCTACAATGAGCAGTTCTTC	CAWSPGSSYNEQFF
NA	TRBV14	14	NA	TRBJ1-2	TGTGCCAGCAGCCAAGGAGGGGTCGGGAATGGCTACACCTTC	CASSQGGVGNGYTF
NA	TRBV10-3	14	TRBD2	TRBJ2-3	TGTGCCATCATGGCTAGCGGGAAGACAGATACGCAGTATTTT	CAIMASGKTDTQYF
NA	TRBV5-4	13	NA	TRBJ2-7	TGTGCCAGCAGCCAGGACAACGCCTACGAGCAGTACTTC	CASSQDNAYEQYF
NA	TRBV13	15	TRBD2	TRBJ2-7	TGTGCCAGCAGCTTGGGTAGAGCGGGACCCTACGAGCAGTACTTC	CASSLGRAGPYEQYF
once	TRBV7-9	18	NA	TRBJ1-5	TGTGCCAGCAGCTTAGCAAGTCGGGGGGGCGTCGTAGGTCAGCCCCAGCATTTT	CASSLASRGGVVGQPQHF
NA	TRBV6-5	13	NA	TRBJ2-4	TGTGCCAGCAAGACCGGAAGCAAAAACATTCAGTACTTC	CASKTGSKNIQYF
NA	TRBV28	13	NA	TRBJ1-1	TGTGCCAGCAGGGCGGGGGGGCCCACTGAAGCTTTCTTT	CASRAGGPTEAFF
NA	TRBV18	17	TRBD1	TRBJ1-5	TGTGCCAGCTCCTCGTTGGGGGACAGGGGCGGTGATCAGCCCCAGCATTTT	CASSSLGDRGGDQPQHF
NA	TRBV28	12	NA	TRBJ1-2	TGTGCCAGCAGTTTACAGTCATATGGCTACACCTTC	CASSLQSYGYTF
NA	TRBV29-1	18	TRBD2	TRBJ2-1	TGCAGCGTTGGGTCCGGACTAGCGGGAGATAGCTCCTACAATGAGCAGTTCTTC	CSVGSGLAGDSSYNEQFF
NA	TRBV11-2	13	NA	TRBJ2-7	TGTGCCAGCAGCCTCGAGGGGTTAGACGAGCAGTACTTC	CASSLEGLDEQYF
few	TRBV11-2	18	NA	TRBJ2-4	TGTGCCAGCAGCCAGGGCCGGGGGAGAGCACTAGCCAAAAACATTCAGTACTTC	CASSQGRGRALAKNIQYF
NA	TRBV27	15	NA	TRBJ1-1	TGTGCCAGCAGTTCCCGTTTGGGATTTGACACTGAAGCTTTCTTT	CASSSRLGFDTEAFF
NA	TRBV21-1	16	NA	TRBJ1-1	TGTGCCAGCAGCAAAGAGGAAGGGACTAGGAACACTGAAGCTTTCTTT	CASSKEEGTRNTEAFF
NA	TRBV6-6	14	TRBD1	TRBJ2-2	TGTGCCAGCAGTGGACAGGGTAATCCCGGGGAGCTGTTTTTT	CASSGQGNPGELFF
NA	TRBV28	15	NA	TRBJ1-5	TGTGCCAGCACCCTTGGCGGGAATAGCAATCAGCCCCAGCATTTT	CASTLGGNSNQPQHF
NA	TRBV5-1	15	TRBD2	TRBJ2-1	TGCGCCAGCAGCAAATCTAGCGGGGCCTACAATGAGCAGTTCTTC	CASSKSSGAYNEQFF
NA	TRBV2	16	NA	TRBJ2-2	TGTGCCAGCAGTGATCTTCAACAGGCAAACACCGGGGAGCTGTTTTTT	CASSDLQQANTGELFF
once	TRBV11-3	17	NA	TRBJ2-5	TGTGCCAGCAGCCGGGGAACTAGTGCCCCGAACCAAGAGACCCAGTACTTC	CASSRGTSAPNQETQYF
few	TRBV18	15	TRBD2	TRBJ2-1	TGTGCCAGCTCACCAATGGTGGCGGGGGACAATGAGCAGTTCTTC	CASSPMVAGDNEQFF
NA	TRBV27	16	TRBD2	TRBJ2-1	TGTGCCAGCAGCAGAATAGCGGGGGCCTCGGCCAATGAGCAGTTCTTC	CASSRIAGASANEQFF
NA	TRBV6-5	16	TRBD1	TRBJ2-2	TGTGCCAGCAGTTTCACCCAAACAGGGGTTTCCGGGGAGCTGTTTTTT	CASSFTQTGVSGELFF